The TCR beta chain under discussion was sequenced for a study of T cell responses to AZD1222 COVID-19 vaccine. Overall study findings and caveats: Distributed over spike, vaccine-associated CD4 TCRs predominated at 160-218 and 743-854. There were mostly white British donors and more females than males, and clonal diversity was possibly underestimated.

TCRdb's copy holds only in-frame clones and misses some; the assay was immunoSEQ multiplex PCR. The sample carries 180,000 or so clones, roughly nine tenths recorded once. As concerns this clone: Its specificity is unknown.

The germline CDR1 and CDR2 sequences are SGDLS and YYNGEE. The CDR3 spans 17 residues. The V and J ends lost 4 bases and 5 bases respectively, with 24 bases between them. This TCR was recovered from an adult who received the AZD1222 COVID-19 vaccine. This sample comprised peripheral blood, obtained 28 days after the second AZD1222 dose. The chain uses TRBV9 and TRBJ2-5, with D possibly matching TRBD1 (6 bases). CDR3 amino acids: CASSPWGQTPSGETQYF. The CDR3 nucleotides are TGTGCCAGCAGCCCTTGGGGGCAGACCCCTTCGGGGGAGACCCAGTACTTC. Using reference TRBV9 and TRBJ2-5 for the parts outside the CDR3, the full variable domain is DSGVTQTPKHLITATGQRVTLRCSPRSGDLSVYWYQQSLDQGLQFLIQYYNGEERAKGNILERFSAQQFPDLHSELNLSSLELGDSALYFCASSPWGQTPSGETQYFGPGTRLLVL.